The T cell receptor (beta chain) described here comes from a study of post-analysis software for immune sequencing data. About the research overall: As for disease course, relapsing-remitting, secondary progressive and progressive-relapsing multiple sclerosis were all included.

Whole-study results and caveats: Under the F measure, samples that were prepared in one batch clustered strongly together. When compared against controls, multiple sclerosis patients showed significantly lower normalized Chao1 diversity.

This clonotype has just a few counts. Its antigen is as yet unknown. Unique molecular identifiers were present in the TCR beta cDNA libraries. T cells numbering about 0.85 to 11 million yielded 450,000 to 600,000 cDNA molecules. TCRdb reprocessed the PCR reads via MiXCR and lists one record per CDR3 protein. The sample lists 740,000 or so distinct CDR3 sequences, around 53% occurring once. This clonotype was obtained from a girl between 5 and 17 years old with multiple sclerosis. Input material: blood.

CDR3 bases: TGCAGCGTTTCCGGGACAGATGAAAAACTGTTTTTT. It specifies CSVSGTDEKLFF. V and J are TRBV29-1 and TRBJ1-4; 7 bases are a match to TRBD1. CDR1 SQVTM and CDR2 ANQGSEA come from the germline V gene. The CDR3 has 12 amino acids. The ends lost 5 bases at V and 6 bases at J; junction bases unmatched: 3.